By proportion, the clone carrying this T cell receptor beta chain is medium-sized. Its antigen remains unidentified. 5'RACE template switching added a universal primer site and UMIs to TCR cDNA. One entry per CDR3 protein, called by TCRdb with MiXCR from the 5' RACE reads. The data contain 50,000 to 75,000 distinct CDR3 sequences, approximately 6.5% of them singletons. This specimen comes from a study of T cells after yellow fever vaccination. Study observations and caveats: The booster response re-showed most primary clones: 96% CD4, more than 80% CD8. The secondary response was weaker but peaked faster, day 5 versus 15.

The specimen comprised CD8+ T cells sorted from PBMCs, sampled on the day of the first yellow fever vaccination. The sequence came from a man younger than 35 who received the YFV17D yellow fever vaccine.

CDR3 in amino acids: CASSQAGGSGANVLTF. CDR3 nucleotide sequence: TGCGCCAGCAGCCAAGCAGGGGGCTCTGGGGCCAACGTCCTGACTTTC. The rearrangement joins TRBV4-3 to TRBJ2-6, with 7 bases identical to TRBD1. The CDR3 covers 16 residues. Germline values: CDR1 LGHNA, CDR2 YSLEER. J gave up 0 bases and V 1 base, and 0 bases lay outside the gene matches.